This passage covers 24 T cell receptor beta chains from one sample sequenced in a study of T cells in Graves' hyperthyroidism and ophthalmopathy. TCR beta CDR3 regions were amplified from RNA transcripts. The HTBI primer set served for first-round RT-PCR of the TCR CDR3. TCRdb called the multiplex PCR reads again in MiXCR, with one record for every CDR3 protein. This table holds approximately 600,000 distinct CDR3 sequences, over 11% found once. The sequencing sample was made of blood. These receptors were collected from a woman aged 30 to 39 with Graves' hyperthyroidism that later progressed to Graves' ophthalmopathy.

This clonotype was counted ten times or more. V is TRBV27 and J is TRBJ1-1; D is perhaps TRBD1 (5 bases). V shed 5 bases and J shed 1 base, with 14 bases lying between them. The germline V gene has CDR1 MNHEY and CDR2 SMNVEV (reference sequence). The CDR3 runs to 15 residues. In DNA, the CDR3 is TGTGCCAGCAGTCCCGGGGGTGCGGAGAACACTGAAGCTTTCTTT. This gives the protein CASSPGGAENTEAFF.

The sample holds a few counts of this clonotype. V gene TRBV3-1 combines with J gene TRBJ2-1; no definite D call. Looked up from germline, CDR1 is LGHDT and CDR2 is YNNKEL (reference sequence). Trimming removed 1 base at V and 2 bases at J, with 9 bases between. The CDR3 loop spans 15 amino acids. CDR3 amino acids: CASSQVESTYNEQFF. For the CDR3, the DNA is TGTGCCAGCAGCCAAGTTGAGTCTACCTACAATGAGCAGTTCTTC.

There are a few counts of this clonotype. Possible read error: a much larger clone is one base away. The J gene is TRBJ1-2, the V gene TRBV6-1, with D perhaps TRBD1 (5 bases). The CDR3 loop spans 12 amino acids. Looked up from germline, CDR1 is MNHNS and CDR2 is SASEGT. CDR3 in DNA: TGTGCCAGCGGTGAAGGGGACTATGACTACACCTTC. This gives the protein CASGEGDYDYTF.

The V and J genes are TRBV19 and TRBJ1-1; TRBD1 aligns across 9 bases. J lost 5 bases, V lost 6 bases, and 13 bases had no gene match. Germline-derived CDR1 and CDR2 are LNHDA and SQIVND (reference sequence). This CDR3 region has 16 residues. The CDR3: CASSPQGTGMGTEAFF. The CDR3 DNA reads TGTGCCAGTAGCCCTCAAGGGACAGGGATGGGGACTGAAGCTTTCTTT.

This clonotype has a handful of counts. Being one base from a much bigger clone, this may be a read error. The chain is built from TRBV7-9 and TRBJ1-2; 7 nucleotides align to TRBD1. The CDR3 runs to 15 residues. Germline CDR1 and CDR2: SEHNR and FQNEAQ (reference sequence). The CDR3 nucleotides read TGTGCCAACAGCCCCGCCGGACAGGCGATCTATGGCTACACCTTC. Translated: CANSPAGQAIYGYTF.

This clonotype was seen many times. This chain connects TRBV28 to TRBJ2-7; D is unclear. Between the trimmed V and J ends, which lost 5 bases and 0 bases, there was a span of 8 bases. Germline values: CDR1 MDHEN, CDR2 SYDVKM. This CDR3 has 13 residues. Written as DNA, the CDR3 is TGTGCCAGCAGTCCAGTAAGCTCCTACGAGCAGTACTTC. Translation gives CASSPVSSYEQYF.

This clonotype was recorded at least ten times. The chain carries TRBV14 and TRBJ2-5; D is tentatively TRBD1 or TRBD2 (5 bases each). V lost 4 bases and J 0 bases, leaving 9 bases between the germline ends. CDR1 is SGHDN and CDR2 is FVKESK in the germline V gene. The CDR3 extends over 14 amino acids. The CDR3 reads CASSPWGYQETQYF. CDR3 nucleotides: TGTGCCAGCAGCCCCTGGGGGTACCAAGAGACCCAGTACTTC.

This clonotype was detected ten times or more. V gene TRBV2 combines with J gene TRBJ2-7; 7 bases align to TRBD2. V trimming: 6 bases; J trimming: 6 bases; junction bases outside the gene matches: 5. Looked up from germline, CDR1 is SNHLY and CDR2 is FYNNEI. The CDR3 extends over 12 amino acids. As DNA, the CDR3 is TGTGCCAGCAGCCCGGAGCGGGGCGAGCAGTACTTC. Residues: CASSPERGEQYF.

This clonotype was seen ten or more times. V is TRBV7-9 and J is TRBJ2-7; the D gene is possibly TRBD1 (6 bases). Germline-derived CDR1 and CDR2 are SEHNR and FQNEAQ (reference sequence). Deletions cut 4 bases from V and 4 bases from J, with 17 bases between. The CDR3 covers 15 residues. CDR3 region: CASSSAIRGPYEQYF. CDR3 coding DNA: TGTGCCAGCAGCTCGGCCATCAGGGGCCCTTACGAGCAGTACTTC.

This sequence joins TRBV6-1 and TRBJ1-1, with 8 nucleotides matching TRBD1. CDR1 MNHNS and CDR2 SASEGT come from the germline V gene. The CDR3 has 13 amino acids. V gave up 6 bases and J gave up 10 bases; unmatched junction bases: 10. Here the CDR3 DNA reads TGTGCCAGCAGGACGACAGGGGAAGGGGGAGCTTTCTTT. It codes for CASRTTGEGGAFF.

In its sample, this clonotype was seen many times. The chain links TRBV7-6 to TRBJ1-2; 9 nucleotides line up with TRBD1. Trimming cost V 5 bases and J 8 bases; bases outside gene matches: 9. The CDR3 totals 14 residues. Germline lookup yields CDR1 SGHVS and CDR2 FNYEAQ. CDR3: CASSTGQGGDGYTF. The CDR3 bases are TGTGCCAGCAGCACGGGACAGGGAGGTGACGGCTACACCTTC.

The V gene is TRBV14, the J gene TRBJ2-5; the match to TRBD2 covers 8 bases. Germline loops: CDR1 SGHDN, CDR2 FVKESK. The J segment lost 3 bases and the V segment lost 4 bases, leaving 4 bases of the junction unmatched. This CDR3 has 14 amino acids. The chain's CDR3 is CASSLKGLEETQYF. The CDR3 nucleotides are TGTGCCAGCAGCCTAAAGGGACTAGAAGAGACCCAGTACTTC. Supplemented by reference TRBV14 and TRBJ2-5, the full variable domain reads EAGVTQFPSHSVIEKGQTVTLRCDPISGHDNLYWYRRVMGKEIKFLLHFVKESKQDESGMPNNRFLAERTGGTYSTLKVQPAELEDSGVYFCASSLKGLEETQYFGPGTRLLVL.

The CDR3 coding sequence is TGTGCCGGCCTACAGGACAGGGGGACCGGGGAGCTGTTTTTT. As protein: CAGLQDRGTGELFF. V is TRBV6-1 and J is TRBJ2-2; 10 bases line up with TRBD1. Trimming at V came to 11 bases and at J to 5 bases, leaving 8 bases not matched to a gene. CDR1 MNHNS and CDR2 SASEGT come from the germline V gene. This CDR3 comprises 14 residues.

In its sample, this clonotype was seen many times. The J gene is TRBJ1-2, the V gene TRBV7-9, with unresolved D. Per the germline V gene, CDR1 is SEHNR and CDR2 is FQNEAQ (reference sequence). The CDR3 has 13 residues. Trimming cost V 2 bases and J 5 bases, with 9 bases left between them. As DNA, the CDR3 is TGTGCCAGCAGCTTAAGTGACGCATATGGCTACACCTTC. It yields the protein CASSLSDAYGYTF.

The chain couples TRBV4-1 to TRBJ2-1; TRBD1 matches at 8 bases. CDR1 is MGHRA and CDR2 is YSYEKL in the germline V gene. V shed 4 bases and J 10 bases; nucleotides not matched to a gene: 12. The CDR3 runs 15 residues. Here the CDR3 reads CASSLDRAAFGEQFF. CDR3 DNA sequence: TGCGCCAGCAGCCTGGACAGGGCCGCCTTCGGAGAGCAGTTCTTC.

The chain joins TRBV5-1 to TRBJ2-6; 7 bases are a match to TRBD1. CDR3 length equals 14 residues. The junction had 4 bases not matched to a gene; V was cut back by 0 bases and J by 10 bases. The germline gives CDR1 SGHRS, CDR2 YFSETQ. The CDR3 nucleotides are TGCGCCAGCAGCTTGGCCGGGACAGAGAACGTCCTGACTTTC. The encoded protein is CASSLAGTENVLTF.

As regards this clonotype: This clone may be a read error of a much larger clone one base away. The chain couples TRBV30 to TRBJ2-4; 9 bases line up with TRBD2. The CDR3 extends over 16 amino acids. Germline CDR1 GTSNPN, CDR2 SVGIG (reference sequence). The CDR3 protein is CAWSVPTSGAKNIQCF. The CDR3 bases are TGTGCCTGGAGTGTCCCGACTAGCGGAGCCAAAAACATTCAGTGCTTC. Variable domain in full (rest from reference TRBV30 and TRBJ2-4): SQTIHQWPATLVQPVGSPLSLECTVEGTSNPNLYWYRQAAGRGLQLLFYSVGIGQISSEVPQNLSASRPQDRQFILSSKKLLLSDSGFYLCAWSVPTSGAKNIQCFGAGTRLSVL.

This clonotype has at least ten counts. V gene TRBV10-3 combines with J gene TRBJ2-1; 12 nucleotides line up with TRBD2. The germline V gene has CDR1 ENHRY and CDR2 SYGVKD. This CDR3 contains 17 residues. The trim removed 11 bases at V and 0 bases at J, leaving 11 bases unmatched. This chain's CDR3 is CAVGTSGPKSSYNEQFF. The CDR3 nucleotides read TGTGCCGTCGGGACTAGCGGGCCTAAGAGCTCCTACAATGAGCAGTTCTTC.

The chain combines TRBV15 with TRBJ1-6, with a possible D match to TRBD1 (5 bases). The CDR3 contains 16 residues. Per the germline V gene, CDR1 is LNHNV and CDR2 is YYDKDF (reference sequence). Trimming shortened V by 8 bases and J by 14 bases, and 28 bases separated the two germline ends. The CDR3 sequence is CATSTRGPLVFEALHF. The CDR3 DNA reads TGTGCCACCTCAACAAGGGGCCCACTCGTGTTTGAAGCCCTCCACTTT.

This chain joins TRBV18 and TRBJ1-2; 7 bases map to TRBD1. Germline-derived CDR1 and CDR2 are KGHSH and LQKENI. The junction had 6 bases not matched to a gene; V was cut back by 3 bases and J by 5 bases. The CDR3 sequence is 14 residues long. The CDR3 loop reads CASSPQGDSYGYTF. The CDR3 coding sequence is TGTGCCAGCTCACCGCAGGGGGATTCATATGGCTACACCTTC.

This clonotype was counted ten times or more. The chain employs TRBV6-1 and TRBJ2-1; D is uncertain. V shed 6 bases and J shed 4 bases, with 10 bases lying between them. Germline-derived CDR1 and CDR2 are MNHNS and SASEGT. There are 13 residues in the CDR3. The CDR3, as DNA: TGTGCCAGCAGCTTTACACCTTACAATGAGCAGTTCTTC. Protein sequence: CASSFTPYNEQFF.

This clonotype was seen a few times. The chain joins TRBV7-3 to TRBJ1-6; perhaps TRBD1 as D (5 bases). CDR1 is SGHTA and CDR2 is FQGTGA in the germline V gene. Trimming pared 5 bases from V and 5 bases from J, leaving 13 bases between. The CDR3 is 15 amino acids. The CDR3 loop is CASSPSGLNNSPLHF. The CDR3 DNA reads as TGTGCCAGCAGCCCCTCGGGGCTTAATAATTCACCCCTCCACTTT.

The chain uses TRBV12-3 or TRBV12-4 and TRBJ2-2; TRBD2 agrees at 9 bases. The CDR3 is 17 amino acids. Trimming at V came to 2 bases and at J to 6 bases, leaving 10 bases not matched to a gene. CDR3 residues: CASSLLGSGSVAGELFF. CDR3 bases: TGTGCCAGCAGTTTATTGGGTAGCGGGAGCGTGGCCGGGGAGCTGTTTTTT.

A single count supports this clonotype. The V call is TRBV3-1, the J call TRBJ2-7, with a weak D call TRBD2 (6 bases). This CDR3 has 15 amino acids. Trimming took off 1 base at V and 2 bases at J, with 12 bases between the two ends. Germline CDR1 LGHDT, CDR2 YNNKEL (reference sequence). The CDR3 is CASSQAVSGPYEQYF. In nucleotides, the CDR3 is TGTGCCAGCAGCCAAGCCGTTAGCGGACCCTACGAGCAGTACTTC.